Below, 10 T cell receptor beta chains from the same sample are listed, as sequenced in a study of vaccination effects on CD4 cells after COVID-19. Only in-frame clones appear in the TCRdb table, and some are missing; sequencing was by immunoSEQ multiplex PCR. The sample consists of 21,000 or so clones, approximately 76% of them appearing once. For these receptors, no antigen is known. Sequencing was preceded by expansion of antigen-specific CD4+ T cells with viral peptide pools in the ViraFEST assay. Isolating CD4+ T cells followed roughly ten days of culture. Vaccination of participants consisted of two doses of either the BNT162b2 or mRNA-1273 vaccine. The sample here was CD4+ T cells from PBMCs cultured with HCoV-229E spike peptides, taken after COVID-19 vaccination. Receptors originate from a human donor who received a COVID-19 vaccine.

This chain uses TRBV6-5 with TRBJ2-7; 7 nucleotides match TRBD1. There are 15 residues in the CDR3. Germline assignment: CDR1 MNHEY and CDR2 SVGAGI. V gave up 6 bases and J gave up 3 bases; unmatched junction bases: 11. This CDR3 is CASSGTGETLYEQYF. For the CDR3, the DNA is TGTGCCAGCAGCGGAACAGGGGAGACACTCTACGAGCAGTACTTC.

The chain links TRBV25-1 to TRBJ1-2; TRBD1 might be the D (5 bases). This CDR3 has 12 residues. In germline, CDR1 is MGHDK, CDR2 SYGVNS. Trimming took 5 bases from V and 7 from J, leaving 11 bases between them. CDR3 nucleotides: TGTGCCAGCAGTTGGCAAGGGGTTGGCTACACCTTC. It is translated as CASSWQGVGYTF.

There are a few counts of this clone. The chain couples TRBV6-5 to TRBJ1-2; 8 nucleotides match TRBD1. This CDR3 has 15 residues. Germline trimming cut 6 bases from V and 7 bases from J; bases unmatched to any gene: 13. Germline lookup yields CDR1 MNHEY and CDR2 SVGAGI. The CDR3 nucleotides are TGTGCCAGCAGCTCTCCCCGGGACAGGAGGATTGGCTACACCTTC. This encodes CASSSPRDRRIGYTF.

The chain joins TRBV5-4 to TRBJ2-2, with D maybe TRBD2 (6 bases). V lost 1 base and J 6 bases, leaving 7 bases between the germline ends. Germline V lookup: CDR1 SGHNT, CDR2 YYREEE (reference sequence). This CDR3 is 13 amino acids long. The CDR3 is CASSLRGAGELFF. CDR3 in DNA: TGTGCCAGCAGCTTGCGCGGGGCCGGGGAGCTGTTTTTT.

The genes are TRBV2 and TRBJ2-2; the D gene could be TRBD1 or TRBD2 (5 bases each). Trimming stripped 3 bases from V and 3 bases from J, with 11 bases between. Germline V gene data show CDR1 as SNHLY and CDR2 as FYNNEI. CDR3 length: 15 residues. The CDR3 loop is CASSDWDRYTGELFF. The CDR3 DNA reads TGTGCCAGCAGTGATTGGGACCGCTACACCGGGGAGCTGTTTTTT.

In its sample, this clone was seen a few times. The genes are TRBV3-1 (or the pseudogene TRBV3-2) and TRBJ2-1; D is possibly TRBD2 (5 bases). V was trimmed by 4 bases and J by 9 bases, leaving 10 bases between them. Germline CDR1 LGHDT, CDR2 YNNKEL (reference sequence). CDR3 length equals 12 residues. The CDR3 DNA is TGTGCCAGCAGCCGGCTGAGCGGTGAGCAGTTCTTC. Translating gives CASSRLSGEQFF.

This clone was observed a few times. V usage is TRBV6-5 and J usage is TRBJ2-1, with TRBD2 matching 12 bases. The length of the CDR3 is 15 residues. V lost 3 bases and J lost 5; bases outside the gene matches: 2. Germline lookup yields CDR1 MNHEY and CDR2 SVGAGI. The CDR3 sequence: CASSYGLAGNNEQFF. CDR3 sequence (DNA): TGTGCCAGCAGTTATGGACTAGCGGGAAACAATGAGCAGTTCTTC.

In its sample, this clone was seen a few times. CDR3 bases: TGTGCCAGCAGGGACTTCTCCTACGAGCAGTACTTC. It specifies CASRDFSYEQYF. The gene calls are TRBV27 and TRBJ2-7; weak D call: TRBD2 (5 bases). The germline CDR1 and CDR2 sequences are MNHEY and SMNVEV (reference sequence). The V end was cut by 6 bases, the J end by 0 bases, with 6 bases between. CDR3 length: 12 amino acids.

This clone has only one observation. V is TRBV14 and J is TRBJ2-4; D possibly uses TRBD1 or TRBD2 (5 bases each). Germline loops: CDR1 SGHDN, CDR2 FVKESK. There are 16 residues in the CDR3. The germline V and J ends were trimmed by 1 base and 0 bases, with 10 bases remaining between them. CDR3 region: CASSQAMGRAKNIQYF. CDR3 bases: TGTGCCAGCAGCCAAGCCATGGGACGAGCCAAAAACATTCAGTACTTC. The full variable domain, completed using reference TRBV14 and TRBJ2-4, is EAGVTQFPSHSVIEKGQTVTLRCDPISGHDNLYWYRRVMGKEIKFLLHFVKESKQDESGMPNNRFLAERTGGTYSTLKVQPAELEDSGVYFCASSQAMGRAKNIQYFGAGTRLSVL.

V gene TRBV5-1 combines with J gene TRBJ2-5; possibly TRBD2 for D (6 bases). The CDR3 has 15 residues. Trimming took 4 bases from V and 1 from J, leaving 14 bases between them. CDR1 is SGHRS, CDR2 YFSETQ, per germline. The CDR3 sequence: CASSAQLAGQETQYF. The CDR3, as DNA: TGCGCCAGCAGCGCCCAACTAGCAGGCCAAGAGACCCAGTACTTC.